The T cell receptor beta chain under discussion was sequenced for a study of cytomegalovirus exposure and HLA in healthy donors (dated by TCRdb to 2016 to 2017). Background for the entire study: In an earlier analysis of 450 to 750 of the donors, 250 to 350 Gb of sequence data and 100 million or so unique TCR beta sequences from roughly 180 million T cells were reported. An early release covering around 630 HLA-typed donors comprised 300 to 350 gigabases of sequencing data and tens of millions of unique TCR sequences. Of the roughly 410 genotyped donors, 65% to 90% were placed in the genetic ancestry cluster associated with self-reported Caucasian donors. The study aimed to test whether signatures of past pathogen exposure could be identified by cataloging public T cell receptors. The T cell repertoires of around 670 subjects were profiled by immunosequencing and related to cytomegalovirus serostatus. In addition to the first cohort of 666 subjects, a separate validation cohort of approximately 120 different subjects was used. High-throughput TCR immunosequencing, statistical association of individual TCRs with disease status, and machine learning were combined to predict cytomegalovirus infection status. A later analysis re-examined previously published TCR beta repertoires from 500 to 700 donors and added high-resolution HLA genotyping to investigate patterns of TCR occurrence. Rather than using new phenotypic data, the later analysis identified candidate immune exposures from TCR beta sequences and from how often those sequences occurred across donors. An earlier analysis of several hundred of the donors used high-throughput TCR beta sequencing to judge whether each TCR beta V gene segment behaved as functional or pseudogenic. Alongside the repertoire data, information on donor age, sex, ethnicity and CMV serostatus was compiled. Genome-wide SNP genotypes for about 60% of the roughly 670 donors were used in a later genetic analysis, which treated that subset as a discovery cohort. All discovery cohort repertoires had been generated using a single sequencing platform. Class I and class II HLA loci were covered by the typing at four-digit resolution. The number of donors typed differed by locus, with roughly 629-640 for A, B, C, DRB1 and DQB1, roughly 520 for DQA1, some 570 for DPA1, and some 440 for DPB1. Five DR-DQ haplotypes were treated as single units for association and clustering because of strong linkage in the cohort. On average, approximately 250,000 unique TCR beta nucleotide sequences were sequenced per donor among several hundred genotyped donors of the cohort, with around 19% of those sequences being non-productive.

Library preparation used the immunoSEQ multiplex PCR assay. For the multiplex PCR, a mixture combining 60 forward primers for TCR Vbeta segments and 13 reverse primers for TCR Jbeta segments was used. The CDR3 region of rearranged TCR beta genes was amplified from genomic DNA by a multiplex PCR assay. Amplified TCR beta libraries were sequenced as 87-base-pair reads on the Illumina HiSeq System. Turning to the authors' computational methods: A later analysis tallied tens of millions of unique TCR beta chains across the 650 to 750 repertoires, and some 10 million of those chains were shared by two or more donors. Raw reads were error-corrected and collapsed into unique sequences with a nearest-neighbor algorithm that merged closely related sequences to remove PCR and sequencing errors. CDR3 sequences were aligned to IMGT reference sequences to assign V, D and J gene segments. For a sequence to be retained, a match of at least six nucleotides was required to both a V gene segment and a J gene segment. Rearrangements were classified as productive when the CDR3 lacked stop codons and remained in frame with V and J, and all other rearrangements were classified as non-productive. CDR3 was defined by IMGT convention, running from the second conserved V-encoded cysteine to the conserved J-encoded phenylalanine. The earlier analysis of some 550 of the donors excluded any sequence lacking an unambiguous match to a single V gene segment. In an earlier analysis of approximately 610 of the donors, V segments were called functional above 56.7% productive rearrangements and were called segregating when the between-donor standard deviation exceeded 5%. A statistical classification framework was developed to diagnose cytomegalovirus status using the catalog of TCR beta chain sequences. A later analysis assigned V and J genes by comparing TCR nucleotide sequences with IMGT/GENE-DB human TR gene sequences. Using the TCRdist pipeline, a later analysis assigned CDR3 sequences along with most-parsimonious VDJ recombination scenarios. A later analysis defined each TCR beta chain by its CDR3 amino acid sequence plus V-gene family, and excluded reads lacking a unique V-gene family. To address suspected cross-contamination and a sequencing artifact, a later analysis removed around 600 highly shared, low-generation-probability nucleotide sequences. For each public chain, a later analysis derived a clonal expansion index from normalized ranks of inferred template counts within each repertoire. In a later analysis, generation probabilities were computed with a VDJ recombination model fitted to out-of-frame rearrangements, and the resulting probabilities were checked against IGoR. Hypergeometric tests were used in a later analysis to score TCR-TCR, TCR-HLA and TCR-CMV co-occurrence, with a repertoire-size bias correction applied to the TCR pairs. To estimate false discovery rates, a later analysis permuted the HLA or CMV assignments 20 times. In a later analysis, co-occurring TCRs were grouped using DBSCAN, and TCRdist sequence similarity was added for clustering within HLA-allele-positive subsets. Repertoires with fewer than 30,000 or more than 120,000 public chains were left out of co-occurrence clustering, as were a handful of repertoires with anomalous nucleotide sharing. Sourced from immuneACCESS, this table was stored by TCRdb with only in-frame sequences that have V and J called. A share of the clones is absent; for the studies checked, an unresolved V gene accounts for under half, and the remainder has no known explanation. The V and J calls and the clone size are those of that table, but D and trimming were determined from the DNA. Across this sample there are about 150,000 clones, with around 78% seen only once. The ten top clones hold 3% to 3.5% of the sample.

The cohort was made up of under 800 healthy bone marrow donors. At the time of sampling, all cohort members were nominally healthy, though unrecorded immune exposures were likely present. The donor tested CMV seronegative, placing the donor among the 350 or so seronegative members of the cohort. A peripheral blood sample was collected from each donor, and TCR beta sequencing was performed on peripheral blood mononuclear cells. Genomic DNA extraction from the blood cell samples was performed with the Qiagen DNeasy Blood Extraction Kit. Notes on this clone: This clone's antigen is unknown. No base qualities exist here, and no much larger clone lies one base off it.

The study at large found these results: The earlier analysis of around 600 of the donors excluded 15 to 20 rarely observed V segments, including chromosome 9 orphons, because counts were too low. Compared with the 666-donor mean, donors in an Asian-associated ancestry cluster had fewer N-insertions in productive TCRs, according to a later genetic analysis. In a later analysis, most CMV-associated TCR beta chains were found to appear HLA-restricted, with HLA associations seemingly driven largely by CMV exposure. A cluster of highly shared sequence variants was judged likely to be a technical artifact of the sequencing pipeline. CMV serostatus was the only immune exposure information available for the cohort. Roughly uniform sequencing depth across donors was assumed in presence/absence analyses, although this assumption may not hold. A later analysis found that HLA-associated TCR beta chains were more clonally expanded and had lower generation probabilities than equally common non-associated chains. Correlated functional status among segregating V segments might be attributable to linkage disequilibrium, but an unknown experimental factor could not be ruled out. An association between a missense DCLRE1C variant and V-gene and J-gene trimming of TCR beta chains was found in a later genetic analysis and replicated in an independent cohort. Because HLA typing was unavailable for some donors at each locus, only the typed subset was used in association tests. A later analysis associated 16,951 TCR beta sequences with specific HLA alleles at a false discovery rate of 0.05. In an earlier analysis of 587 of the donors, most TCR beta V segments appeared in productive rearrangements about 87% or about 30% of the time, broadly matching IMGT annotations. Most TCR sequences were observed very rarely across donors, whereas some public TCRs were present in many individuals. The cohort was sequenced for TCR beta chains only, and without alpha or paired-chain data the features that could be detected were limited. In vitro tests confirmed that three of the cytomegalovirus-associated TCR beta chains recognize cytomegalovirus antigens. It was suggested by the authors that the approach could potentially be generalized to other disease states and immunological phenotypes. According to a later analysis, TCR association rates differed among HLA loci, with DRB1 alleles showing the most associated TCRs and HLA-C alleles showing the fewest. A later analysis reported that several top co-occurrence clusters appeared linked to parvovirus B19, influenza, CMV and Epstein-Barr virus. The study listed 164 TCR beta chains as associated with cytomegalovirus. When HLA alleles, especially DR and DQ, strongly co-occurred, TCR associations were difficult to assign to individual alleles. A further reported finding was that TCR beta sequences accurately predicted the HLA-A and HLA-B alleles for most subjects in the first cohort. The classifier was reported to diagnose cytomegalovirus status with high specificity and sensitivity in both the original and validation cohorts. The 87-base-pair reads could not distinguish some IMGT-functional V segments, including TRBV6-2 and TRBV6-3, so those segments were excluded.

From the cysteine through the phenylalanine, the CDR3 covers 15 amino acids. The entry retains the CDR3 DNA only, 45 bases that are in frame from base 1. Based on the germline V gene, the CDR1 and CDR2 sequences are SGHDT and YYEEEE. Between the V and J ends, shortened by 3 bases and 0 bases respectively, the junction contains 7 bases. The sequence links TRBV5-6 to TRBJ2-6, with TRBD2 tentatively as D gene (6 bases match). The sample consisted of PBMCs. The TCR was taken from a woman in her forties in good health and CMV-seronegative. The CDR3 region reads CASSSGDSGANVLTF. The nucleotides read TGTGCCAGCAGCTCGGGAGACTCTGGGGCCAACGTCCTGACTTTC.